Each of the 18 T cell receptor beta chains below was sequenced from the same sample in a study of CD4 T cells in relation to SARS-CoV-2 and coronaviruses. The method was immunoSEQ multiplex PCR; TCRdb's version includes in-frame clones alone and lacks a portion of them. This sample has about 17,000 clones; 75% to 85% occur once, and the top ten carry around 9.9%. The antigens these receptors bind are not known. Before the COVID-19 pandemic, during about 2011-2019, CD4+ T cells were taken from unexposed donors. After about 10 days of culture, CD4+ T cells were isolated. Sequenced material: CD4+ T cells from PBMCs, cultured in vitro. The receptors were gathered from a human donor in good health.

The chain uses TRBV27 and TRBJ2-7, with 13 bases lining up with TRBD2. Germline trimming cut 5 bases from V and 4 bases from J; bases unmatched to any gene: 17. In germline, CDR1 is MNHEY, CDR2 SMNVEV (reference sequence). The CDR3 is made up of 19 amino acids. In nucleotides, the CDR3 is TGTGCCAGCAGTCATTCGTGGACTAGCGGGAGTGCGCATTGGTACGAGCAGTACTTC. This codes for CASSHSWTSGSAHWYEQYF.

The rearrangement links TRBV19 to TRBJ2-3; TRBD2 aligns across 9 bases. This CDR3 region has 14 residues. Losses at the gene ends were 6 bases for V and 8 bases for J; bases not matched to a gene: 9. The germline V gene has CDR1 LNHDA and CDR2 SQIVND (reference sequence). The CDR3 loop is CASRGTSLLGTQYF. The CDR3 nucleotides read TGTGCCAGTAGGGGGACTAGCCTTCTCGGTACGCAGTATTTT. Drawing the rest from reference TRBV19 and TRBJ2-3, the complete variable domain is DGGITQSPKYLFRKEGQNVTLSCEQNLNHDAMYWYRQDPGQGLRLIYYSQIVNDFQKGDIAEGYSVSREKKESFPLTVTSAQKNPTAFYLCASRGTSLLGTQYFGPGTRLTVL.

In its sample, this clone was seen once. The chain is built from TRBV2 and TRBJ1-2, with D tentatively TRBD1 (6 bases). This CDR3 comprises 13 residues. V was shortened by 6 bases and J by 4 bases, with 12 bases between the two germline ends. Per germline, CDR1 SNHLY and CDR2 FYNNEI. CDR3 DNA: TGTGCCAGCAGAGGACAGCGTTTCTATGGCTACACCTTC. Translated, it gives CASRGQRFYGYTF.

This CDR3 reads CASSSRGTGNRGNTIYF. The CDR3 coding sequence is TGTGCCAGCAGCTCGCGCGGGACAGGGAATCGTGGAAACACCATATATTTT. This rearrangement joins TRBV21-1 to TRBJ1-3; TRBD1, as called in the table, went unchecked against the DNA. TRBV21-1 represents a pseudogene. This CDR3 is built from 17 residues.

The chain uses TRBV5-4 and TRBJ1-2; D is unresolved. Trimming left V 1 base short and J 0 bases short, with 13 bases between. This CDR3 is built from 16 residues. Germline CDR1 and CDR2: SGHNT and YYREEE (reference sequence). The CDR3, as DNA: TGTGCCAGCAGCTTGAAAATAGGGCCACCTAACTATGGCTACACCTTC. It encodes CASSLKIGPPNYGYTF.

The chain combines TRBV6-5 with TRBJ1-3; possible D gene TRBD1, 5 bases. V shed 8 bases and J shed 0 bases, with 11 bases lying between them. The germline CDR1 and CDR2 sequences are MNHEY and SVGAGI. The CDR3 consists of 14 residues. The CDR3 region has the DNA TGTGCCAGCGGGGACCCCAGCTCTGGAAACACCATATATTTT. Translated: CASGDPSSGNTIYF.

The chain recombines TRBV9 with TRBJ2-3, with a possible D match to TRBD2 (6 bases). Germline CDR1 and CDR2: SGDLS and YYNGEE. Deletions cut 0 bases from V and 3 bases from J, with 17 bases between. This CDR3 spans 17 amino acids. CDR3 sequence reads: CASSVGEASTLTDTQYF. CDR3 DNA sequence: TGTGCCAGCAGCGTAGGGGAGGCCTCCACCTTGACAGATACGCAGTATTTT.

The gene calls are TRBV6-1 and TRBJ1-1; D perhaps matches TRBD1 (5 bases). Germline V gene sequence: CDR1 MNHNS, CDR2 SASEGT. CDR3 size: 15 residues. The germline V and J ends were trimmed by 3 bases and 5 bases, with 16 bases remaining between them. CDR3 DNA sequence: TGTGCCAGCAGTGAGCCCCGGGGGGGGAGGACTGAAGCTTTCTTT. Residues: CASSEPRGGRTEAFF.

V is TRBV19 and J is TRBJ1-1, with 7 bases lining up with TRBD1. The CDR3 contains 17 residues. With 6 bases clipped from V and 1 base from J, the junction kept 14 bases outside the gene matches. In germline, CDR1 is LNHDA, CDR2 SQIVND (reference sequence). In DNA, the CDR3 is TGTGCCAGTAGGTCCGAGGGGGCGCTGGGAGGGAACACTGAAGCTTTCTTT. It translates to CASRSEGALGGNTEAFF.

A few counts support this clone. The chain uses TRBV4-2 and TRBJ1-4, with D unresolved. V was pared by 0 bases and J by 0 bases, with 11 bases between. The CDR3 is made up of 17 amino acids. The germline V gene has CDR1 LGHNA and CDR2 YNFKEQ. The CDR3 is CASSQDLAFTTNEKLFF. In DNA form, the CDR3 reads TGTGCCAGCAGCCAAGATCTGGCGTTCACAACTAATGAAAAACTGTTTTTT.

The V call is TRBV18, the J call TRBJ1-5; D is unclear. Trimming took off 2 bases at V and 0 bases at J, with 23 bases between the two ends. Looked up from germline, CDR1 is KGHSH and CDR2 is LQKENI. The CDR3 totals 20 residues. CDR3 protein: CASSPESALVAGYSNQPQHF. CDR3 DNA: TGTGCCAGCTCACCAGAATCCGCTTTGGTCGCGGGGTATAGCAATCAGCCCCAGCATTTT.

V usage is TRBV4-1 and J usage is TRBJ2-7; TRBD1 agrees at 9 bases. This CDR3 is built from 14 residues. Looked up from germline, CDR1 is MGHRA and CDR2 is YSYEKL. Trimming took 1 base from V and 2 from J; bases not matched to a gene: 0. CDR3 residues: CASSQGDRAYEQYF. In nucleotides, the CDR3 is TGCGCCAGCAGCCAAGGGGACAGGGCCTACGAGCAGTACTTC.

This sequence joins TRBV6-2 or TRBV6-3 and TRBJ1-3; 7 positions match TRBD1. CDR3 size: 15 residues. Germline V CDR1 and CDR2: MNHEY, SVGEGT. J gave up 3 bases and V 7 bases, and 9 bases lay outside the gene matches. The DNA of the CDR3 is TGTGCCAGCATCCCGGACAGGTTCGGTGGAAACACCATATATTTT. Protein product: CASIPDRFGGNTIYF.

The chain is built from TRBV7-9 and TRBJ1-5, with TRBD1 as a possible D gene (6 bases). Germline-derived CDR1 and CDR2 are SEHNR and FQNEAQ (reference sequence). The V end lost 5 bases, the J end lost 7 bases, and 12 bases lay between the germline ends. The CDR3 totals 13 residues. The CDR3 sequence is CASSRTGLQPQHF. The CDR3, as DNA: TGTGCCAGCAGCCGAACAGGGTTACAGCCCCAGCATTTT.

This clone was observed a few times. The chain recombines TRBV29-1 with TRBJ2-7, with TRBD1 matching over 11 bases. Germline values: CDR1 SQVTM, CDR2 ANQGSEA. The CDR3 has 13 amino acids. J gave up 4 bases and V 6 bases, and 5 bases lay outside the gene matches. The CDR3 protein is CSVPGQGGYEQYF. The CDR3 bases are TGCAGCGTCCCGGGACAGGGGGGGTACGAGCAGTACTTC.

V and J are TRBV29-1 and TRBJ2-3, with a tentative D call TRBD1 (5 bases). Germline CDR1 and CDR2: SQVTM and ANQGSEA. V was shortened by 4 bases and J by 5 bases, with 10 bases between the two germline ends. The CDR3 has 12 residues. The CDR3 reads CSVARGIDTQYF. In DNA form, the CDR3 reads TGCAGCGTTGCAAGGGGAATAGATACGCAGTATTTT.

V is TRBV23-1 and J is TRBJ1-4; 9 bases are shared with TRBD1. TRBV23-1 is identified as an open reading frame with a role that is uncertain. J gave up 7 bases and V 6 bases, and 6 bases lay outside the gene matches. The CDR3 runs 14 residues. The CDR3: CASSHRTGVEKLFF. The DNA of the CDR3 is TGCGCCAGCAGCCATAGGACAGGGGTTGAAAAACTGTTTTTT.

This clone appeared a few times. The rearrangement links TRBV28 to TRBJ1-2; no clear D gene. The CDR3 extends over 12 amino acids. Germline values: CDR1 MDHEN, CDR2 SYDVKM. Trimming removed 3 bases at V and 7 bases at J, with 9 bases between. The CDR3 region is CASSFGHGGYTF. The CDR3 coding sequence is TGTGCCAGCAGTTTCGGGCACGGTGGCTACACCTTC.